This record concerns one T cell receptor (beta chain) sequence. Its antigen remains unidentified. J lost 10 bases, V lost 5 bases, and 8 bases had no gene match. This CDR3 is built from 15 residues. Germline CDR1 is MNHEY and CDR2 is SVGAGI. The data originate from a study of cytomegalovirus exposure and HLA in healthy donors. Overall study findings and caveats: Roughly uniform sequencing depth across donors was assumed, possibly incorrectly. Fewer than 200 TCR beta chains were listed as cytomegalovirus-associated.

The primer mix had 60 Vbeta and 13 Jbeta primers. Some clones are missing from TCRdb's copy, which holds only in-frame ones; the method was immunoSEQ multiplex PCR. Its clone listing holds about 130,000 clones. The rearrangement links TRBV6-5 to TRBJ1-6, with TRBD1 matching over 10 bases. Sequenced material: PBMCs. This TCR derives from a man younger than 45 in good health and CMV-seronegative. CDR3: CASSPRDRGNSPLHF. The CDR3 DNA reads as TGTGCCAGCAGTCCTCGGGACAGGGGAAACTCACCCCTCCACTTT.